The subject of this entry is one T cell receptor beta chain. Its antigen remains unidentified. CDR1 and CDR2 (germline): LGHDT, YNNKEL (reference sequence). There are 15 residues in the CDR3. Trimming cost V 1 base and J 0 bases, with 9 bases left between them. These data belong to a study of T-cell memory formation after mild COVID-19. Study in general: Largely donor-specific sequence clusters came from two donors.

Employing constant-segment primers, 5'RACE generated TCR alpha and TCR beta cDNA libraries bearing sample barcodes and UMIs. TCRdb processed the 5' RACE reads anew with MiXCR; each CDR3 protein has one entry. The sample records 150,000 to 200,000 distinct CDR3 sequences, roughly 30% being singletons. Overall study findings and caveats: Second-wave clones that peaked on day 37 lacked confirmed SARS-CoV-2 specificity. Balance between CD4 and CD8 was seen in clones contracting day 15 to 85, and a CD4+ lean was seen in later expanders.

The chain joins TRBV3-1 to TRBJ1-2; D may be TRBD1 (6 bases). Sequenced sample: PBMCs or a T cell subset sorted from them (not recorded which). The TCR originated in an adult woman who had mild COVID-19 (a few samples of this study predate the infection). Cell type and time point are not known. The CDR3 here is CASSQVRGTNYGYTF. The CDR3 DNA reads TGTGCCAGCAGCCAAGTAAGGGGGACTAACTATGGCTACACCTTC.